This T cell receptor beta chain comes out of a study of molecular identifiers for immune sequencing clone quantification. General observations from the study: Identical TCR molecules can share a barcode, and this sharing could underestimate highly expanded clone sizes. Over 97% of effector molecules, but under 1% in naive cells, were held by clones with more than 20 RNA copies.

When naive CD8 T cells were sorted, they were gated as CD8+CD4-CCR7+CD45RA+. On this clonotype itself: Antigen unknown.

CDR1 is SEHNR and CDR2 is FQNEAQ in the germline V gene (reference sequence). Trimming stripped 5 bases from V and 2 bases from J, with 19 bases between. The CDR3 runs to 16 residues. Previously described methods with listed TCR primers produced the bulk TCR libraries. A single record per CDR3 protein comes from TCRdb applying MiXCR to the PCR reads. The table includes about 640,000 distinct CDR3 sequences, around 20% detected once. The chain combines TRBV7-9 with TRBJ2-7, with a weak D call TRBD2 (6 bases). The TCR originated in a human donor in good health. Some libraries in this study had Jurkat cell RNA spiked in. Sequenced input: naive CD8+ T cells from blood, with Jurkat cell RNA spiked in. The sample's subset: FACS-sorted CD8+CD4-CCR7+CD45RA+ naive T cells. The CDR3, as DNA: TGTGCCAGCAGCCCCCCTGCGGGGCAGGGACCCTACGAGCAGTACTTC. Protein product: CASSPPAGQGPYEQYF.